This TCR beta chain was obtained from a study of blood T cells in healthy people across ages. This clonotype was detected ten times or more. The CDR3 contains 12 residues. The ends were cut back, 3 bases at V and 9 bases at J, with 11 bases in the middle. A second PCR of 7 to 11 cycles used a sample-barcoded 5' primer and a J-beta primer mix. The yield of each sample was at least 2.5 million CDR3-containing paired-end reads. TCRdb re-derived calls from the 5' RACE reads in MiXCR, one entry per CDR3 protein. Found here are about 930,000 distinct CDR3 sequences, roughly 29% of them singletons; the top ten hold 10%. These data were likewise used in another study, on T cells of mothers and their children. From that report: Three healthy Caucasian mothers, along with their six children, were the donors. Persistent microchimeric T cell clones were sought, and none were detected.

The sequence came from a woman aged 40 to 55 in good health. Material: blood. The chain combines TRBV12-3 or TRBV12-4 with TRBJ1-1; D remains ambiguous. This chain's CDR3 is CASSFGPAKAFF. CDR3 sequence (DNA): TGTGCCAGCAGTTTCGGACCCGCTAAAGCTTTCTTT.